Included here is one T cell receptor (beta chain) sequence, with context. Its antigen is unknown. The CDR3 loop spans 15 amino acids. Germline V gene sequence: CDR1 SNHLY, CDR2 FYNNEI. V was clipped by 5 bases and J by 2 bases, with 14 bases between them. The data stem from a study of metastatic and nonmetastatic thyroid tumors. Across the whole study: Samples came from malignant and benign thyroid patients, and repertoires were compared across blood and tumor or nodule tissue. Overall study findings and caveats: Versus benign nodules, malignant thyroid tumors reportedly had significantly higher TCR beta diversity, in blood and tumor.

Ahead of thyroid surgery, no patient had received treatment of any kind. MiXCR re-clonotyped the PCR reads for TCRdb. Of some 54,000 clones in the sample, roughly a sixth were seen once. Sequenced sample: blood. The rearrangement uses TRBV2 and TRBJ2-3, with D unresolved. This TCR was sampled from a female donor with papillary thyroid cancer or a benign thyroid nodule (not recorded which). Some clones in this sample may be carry-over from other donors' samples. In nucleotides, the CDR3 is TGTGCCAGCAGTACAACGCTAGAGTACACAGATACGCAGTATTTT. The encoded protein is CASSTTLEYTDTQYF.